The 13 T cell receptor beta chains below come from one sample, sequenced in a study of long-term antiretroviral therapy in people with HIV. Version v3.0 of the immunoSEQ assay was performed at survey level. Sequencing used immunoSEQ multiplex PCR; TCRdb keeps in-frame clones, though not all of them. This sample has around 37,000 clones; almost 85% occur once, and the top ten carry just under 4.5%. Source: unsorted PBMCs, taken 3.3 years after starting antiretroviral therapy. The receptors originated from a man between 18 and 29 years old with HIV.

The chain is built from TRBV6-4 and TRBJ2-1; 11 nucleotides agree with TRBD2. The CDR3 consists of 15 residues. Germline CDR1 MRHNA, CDR2 SNTAGT. The junction had 5 bases not matched to a gene; V was cut back by 5 bases and J by 5 bases. The chain's CDR3 is CASSSTSGAHNEQFF. The CDR3 nucleotides read TGTGCCAGCAGTTCGACTAGCGGGGCCCACAATGAGCAGTTCTTC.

This clone was seen only once. This sequence joins TRBV7-6 and TRBJ2-7; D is possibly TRBD1 (6 bases). Germline V gene sequence: CDR1 SGHVS, CDR2 FNYEAQ. The CDR3 has 14 residues. V lost 6 bases and J lost 3, with 15 bases in between. Written as DNA, the CDR3 is TGTGCCAGCAGTCTCAGGGGCCCTGGCTACGAGCAGTACTTC. This gives the protein CASSLRGPGYEQYF.

This clone occurred a few times. The CDR3 spells CASSSSSPRGEGNYGYTF. In nucleotides, the CDR3 is TGTGCCAGCAGCTCCTCATCCCCGCGGGGAGAGGGTAACTATGGCTACACCTTC. The chain couples TRBV11-2 to TRBJ1-2; D not resolved. The CDR3 consists of 18 residues. Trimming left V 4 bases short and J 1 base short, with 22 bases between. The germline CDR1 and CDR2 sequences are SGHAT and FQNNGV.

The rearrangement links TRBV27 to TRBJ1-3; a weak D match, TRBD1 (5 bases). V lost 0 bases, J lost 0 bases, and 12 bases lay in between. The CDR3 spans 17 residues. Germline V gives CDR1 MNHEY, CDR2 SMNVEV (reference sequence). The CDR3 loop is CASSLSGQESSGNTIYF. The CDR3 nucleotides are TGTGCCAGCAGTTTATCGGGGCAGGAGAGCTCTGGAAACACCATATATTTT.

The CDR3 bases are TGTGCCAGCAGTACCAGACGGACAGGGCATGGCTACACCTTC. Protein: CASSTRRTGHGYTF. The rearrangement uses TRBV27 and TRBJ1-2; 8 bases are shared with TRBD1. Germline-derived CDR1 and CDR2 are MNHEY and SMNVEV (reference sequence). V lost 5 bases, J lost 6 bases, and 8 bases stayed unmatched. The CDR3 is 14 amino acids.

This clone was counted only a few times. The CDR3 DNA reads TGTGCCAGTCTGGCGGGGGACACTGAAGCTTTCTTT. It codes for CASLAGDTEAFF. V usage is TRBV19 and J usage is TRBJ1-1; TRBD1 might be the D (5 bases). Germline V CDR1 and CDR2: LNHDA, SQIVND (reference sequence). Trimming removed 8 bases at V and 3 bases at J, with 10 bases between. This CDR3 spans 12 amino acids.

This clone was counted a few times. This chain joins TRBV28 and TRBJ1-4; 7 positions agree with TRBD1. The CDR3 covers 15 residues. Losses at the gene ends were 3 bases for V and 4 bases for J; bases not matched to a gene: 5. Germline V gene data show CDR1 as MDHEN and CDR2 as SYDVKM. The CDR3: CASSLGQWGNEKLFF. CDR3 nucleotides: TGTGCCAGCAGTTTGGGACAGTGGGGTAATGAAAAACTGTTTTTT.

The chain is built from TRBV20-1 and TRBJ1-1, with TRBD1 identical over 8 bases. CDR1 DFQATT and CDR2 SNEGSKA come from the germline V gene (reference sequence). CDR3 length: 11 residues. CDR3 bases: TGCGGAACAGGGGGGAACACTGAAGCTTTCTTT. Its translation is CGTGGNTEAFF.

In this sample, this clone turned up a few times. V usage is TRBV5-1 and J usage is TRBJ2-2; D call uncertain. There are 14 residues in the CDR3. Germline loops: CDR1 SGHRS, CDR2 YFSETQ. V dropped 0 bases and J dropped 3 bases, with 6 bases sitting between them. The CDR3 sequence is CASSLGVDTGELFF. Written as DNA, the CDR3 is TGCGCCAGCAGCTTGGGGGTGGACACCGGGGAGCTGTTTTTT.

The chain combines TRBV29-1 with TRBJ1-1; 7 bases map to TRBD1. In germline, CDR1 is SQVTM, CDR2 ANQGSEA. The CDR3 runs to 13 residues. The trim removed 2 bases at V and 1 base at J, leaving 1 base unmatched. CDR3 DNA: TGCAGCGTTGAAACAGGGGCGAACACTGAAGCTTTCTTT. Translated: CSVETGANTEAFF.

This chain joins TRBV4-1 and TRBJ2-1; 8 bases align to TRBD2. Losses at the gene ends were 0 bases for V and 4 bases for J; bases not matched to a gene: 5. CDR3 length: 16 amino acids. Germline V lookup: CDR1 MGHRA, CDR2 YSYEKL. CDR3 bases: TGCGCCAGCAGCCAAGAACTAGCGGAGGGTTACAATGAGCAGTTCTTC. This encodes CASSQELAEGYNEQFF.

The chain couples TRBV5-1 to TRBJ2-3; D perhaps matches TRBD2 (6 bases). CDR3 size: 17 residues. V shed 2 bases and J shed 6 bases, with 22 bases lying between them. Germline values: CDR1 SGHRS, CDR2 YFSETQ. This CDR3 is CASSFELLAGRIDTQYF. The CDR3 coding sequence is TGCGCCAGCAGCTTCGAGCTTTTGGCGGGGAGGATTGATACGCAGTATTTT.

V gene TRBV19 combines with J gene TRBJ1-5; D gene ambiguous. Trimming removed 3 bases from V and 6 bases from J, with 6 bases in between. Per germline, CDR1 LNHDA and CDR2 SQIVND (reference sequence). The CDR3 spans 12 residues. CDR3 DNA: TGTGCCAGTAGTATCGGGTTTCAGCCCCAGCATTTT. Protein sequence: CASSIGFQPQHF.